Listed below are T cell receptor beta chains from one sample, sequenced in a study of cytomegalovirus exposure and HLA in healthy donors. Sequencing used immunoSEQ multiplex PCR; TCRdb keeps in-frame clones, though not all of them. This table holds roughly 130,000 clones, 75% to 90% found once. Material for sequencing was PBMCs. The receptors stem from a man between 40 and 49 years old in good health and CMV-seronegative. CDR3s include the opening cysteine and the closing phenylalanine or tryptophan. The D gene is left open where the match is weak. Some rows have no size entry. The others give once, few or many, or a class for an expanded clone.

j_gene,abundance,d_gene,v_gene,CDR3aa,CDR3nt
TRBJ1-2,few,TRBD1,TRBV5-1,CASSLGGTGYDGYTF,TGCGCCAGCAGCTTGGGCGGGACAGGGTATGATGGCTACACCTTC
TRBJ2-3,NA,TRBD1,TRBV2,CARSYTGATTQYF,TGTGCCAGATCTTACACAGGGGCCACTACGCAGTATTTT
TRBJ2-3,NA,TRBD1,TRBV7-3,CASSLTGTGTDTQYF,TGTGCCAGCAGCTTAACTGGGACAGGCACAGATACGCAGTATTTT
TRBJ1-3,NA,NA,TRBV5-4,CASSPRGGSGNTIYF,TGTGCCAGCAGCCCTAGAGGGGGATCTGGAAACACCATATATTTT
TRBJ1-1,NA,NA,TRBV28,CASSLINTEAFF,TGTGCCAGCAGTTTAATAAACACTGAAGCTTTCTTT
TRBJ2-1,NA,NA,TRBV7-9,CASSLAVGGHYNEQFF,TGTGCCAGCAGCTTAGCGGTCGGGGGGCATTACAATGAGCAGTTCTTC
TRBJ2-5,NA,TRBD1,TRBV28,CATRDRVEETQYF,TGTGCCACCCGAGACAGGGTGGAAGAGACCCAGTACTTC
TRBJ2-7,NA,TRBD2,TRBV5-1,CASRLAGGAYEQYF,TGCGCCAGCAGATTAGCGGGAGGGGCGTACGAGCAGTACTTC
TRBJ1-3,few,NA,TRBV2,CASSSQITIGNTIYF,TGTGCCAGCAGTTCCCAGATAACCATCGGAAACACCATATATTTT
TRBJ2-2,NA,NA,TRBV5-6,CASEEVNTGELFF,TGTGCCAGCGAGGAGGTTAACACCGGGGAGCTGTTTTTT
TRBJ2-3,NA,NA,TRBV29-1,CSARGAGGTDTQYF,TGCAGCGCAAGGGGGGCGGGGGGCACAGATACGCAGTATTTT
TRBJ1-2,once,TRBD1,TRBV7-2,CASSLGGTPGQGDYGYTF,TGTGCCAGCAGCTTAGGGGGGACTCCGGGACAGGGTGACTATGGCTACACCTTC
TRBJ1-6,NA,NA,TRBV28,CASSSGYPSPLHF,TGTGCCAGCAGTTCAGGTTATCCTTCACCCCTCCACTTT
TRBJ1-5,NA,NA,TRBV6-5,CASSTRTADQPQHF,TGTGCCAGCAGTACCCGGACAGCGGATCAGCCCCAGCATTTT
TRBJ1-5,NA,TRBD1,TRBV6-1,CASSDRTGTQPQHF,TGTGCCAGCAGTGACCGGACAGGGACGCAGCCCCAGCATTTT
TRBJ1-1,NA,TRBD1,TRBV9,CASSGSRGQGGFTEAFF,TGTGCCAGCAGCGGAAGTAGGGGACAGGGTGGTTTCACTGAAGCTTTCTTT
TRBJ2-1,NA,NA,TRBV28,CASSFTGSSYNEQFF,TGTGCCAGCAGTTTCACGGGTAGCTCCTACAATGAGCAGTTCTTC
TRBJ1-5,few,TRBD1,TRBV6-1,CASSAGQGNQPQHF,TGTGCCAGCAGTGCCGGACAGGGAAATCAGCCCCAGCATTTT
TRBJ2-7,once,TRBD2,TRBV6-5,CASSYSSSGVSYEQYF,TGTGCCAGCAGTTACTCGTCCAGCGGGGTCTCCTACGAGCAGTACTTC
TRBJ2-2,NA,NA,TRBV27,CASSPREGVNTGELFF,TGTGCCAGCAGTCCGCGAGAGGGAGTGAACACCGGGGAGCTGTTTTTT
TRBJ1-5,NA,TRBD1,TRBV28,CASSPGQGARQPQHF,TGTGCCAGCAGTCCAGGACAGGGGGCCAGGCAGCCCCAGCATTTT
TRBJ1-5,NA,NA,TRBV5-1,CASSLGTGNQPQHF,TGCGCCAGCAGCTTGGGGACGGGAAATCAGCCCCAGCATTTT
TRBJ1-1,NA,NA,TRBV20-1,CSAREYSEAFF,TGCAGTGCTAGAGAATACAGTGAAGCTTTCTTT
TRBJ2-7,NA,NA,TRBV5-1,CASSLVVVGGGAYEQYF,TGCGCCAGCAGCTTGGTAGTAGTGGGTGGGGGCGCCTACGAGCAGTACTTC
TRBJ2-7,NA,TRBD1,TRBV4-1,CASSPAYEGQGAENEQYF,TGCGCCAGCAGCCCAGCCTATGAGGGACAGGGGGCAGAAAACGAGCAGTACTTC
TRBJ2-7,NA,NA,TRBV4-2,CASSQERVNYEQYF,TGTGCCAGCAGCCAAGAGAGGGTTAACTACGAGCAGTACTTC
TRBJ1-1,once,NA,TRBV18,CASSPGDNTEAFF,TGTGCCAGCTCACCCGGGGATAACACTGAAGCTTTCTTT
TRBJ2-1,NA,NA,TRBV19,CASSNREGRSYNEQFF,TGTGCCAGTAGCAACCGAGAGGGGAGGTCCTACAATGAGCAGTTCTTC
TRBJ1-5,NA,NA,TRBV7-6,CASSFRGNQPQHF,TGTGCCAGCAGCTTCCGGGGCAATCAGCCCCAGCATTTT
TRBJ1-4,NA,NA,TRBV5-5,CASSLASQGFSEKLFF,TGTGCCAGCAGCTTGGCGTCACAGGGTTTCAGTGAAAAACTGTTTTTT
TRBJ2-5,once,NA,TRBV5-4,CASSLIGGGETQYF,TGTGCCAGCAGCTTGATAGGGGGAGGGGAGACCCAGTACTTC
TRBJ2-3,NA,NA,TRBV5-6,CASSLGGNTQYF,TGTGCCAGCAGCTTGGGCGGTAATACGCAGTATTTT
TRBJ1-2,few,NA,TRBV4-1,CASSQGQILYGYTF,TGCGCCAGCAGCCAAGGACAGATACTATATGGCTACACCTTC
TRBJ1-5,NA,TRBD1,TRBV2,CASSPDRVIQPQHF,TGTGCCAGCAGTCCCGACAGGGTTATTCAGCCCCAGCATTTT
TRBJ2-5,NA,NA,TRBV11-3,CASSLGRQGQETQYF,TGTGCCAGCAGCTTAGGCCGGCAGGGACAAGAGACCCAGTACTTC
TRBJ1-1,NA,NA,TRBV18,CASSPPSRVIDTEAFF,TGTGCCAGCTCACCACCGTCCAGGGTGATTGACACTGAAGCTTTCTTT
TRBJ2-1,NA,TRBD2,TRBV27,CASGLPGLAGGSYNEQFF,TGTGCCAGCGGACTACCGGGACTAGCGGGAGGTTCCTACAATGAGCAGTTCTTC
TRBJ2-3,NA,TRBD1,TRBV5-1,CATSLQGSGDTQYF,TGCGCCACATCATTACAGGGGTCGGGAGATACGCAGTATTTT
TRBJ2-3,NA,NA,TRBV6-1,CASSEAWRGDTQYF,TGTGCCAGCAGTGAAGCATGGAGGGGAGATACGCAGTATTTT
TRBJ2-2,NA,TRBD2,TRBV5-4,CASSLAQRGNTGELFF,TGTGCCAGCAGCTTGGCCCAGCGGGGAAACACCGGGGAGCTGTTTTTT
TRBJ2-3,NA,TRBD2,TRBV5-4,CASSGGGRGGLASKQYF,TGTGCCAGCAGCGGGGGGGGCCGTGGGGGACTAGCATCGAAGCAGTATTTT
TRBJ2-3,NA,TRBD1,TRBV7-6,CASSLRGQGATDTQYF,TGTGCCAGCAGCTTACGGGGACAGGGGGCTACAGATACGCAGTATTTT
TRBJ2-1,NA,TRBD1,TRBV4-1,CASSPPGTGFNEQFF,TGCGCCAGCAGCCCACCCGGGACAGGGTTCAATGAGCAGTTCTTC
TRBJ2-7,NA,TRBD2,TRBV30,CAWSVDAGAGQYF,TGTGCCTGGAGTGTTGATGCGGGAGCCGGGCAGTACTTC
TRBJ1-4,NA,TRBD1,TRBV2,CASRADRGQEKLFF,TGTGCCAGCAGGGCGGACAGGGGACAGGAAAAACTGTTTTTT